This T cell receptor (beta chain) was recorded in a study of blood T cell repertoires in COVID-19. Turning to the study itself: Specimens from acute and convalescent COVID-19 originated in the United States, Italy and Spain. T cells, B-cell-depleted T cells, or PBMCs supplied cDNA or gDNA.

Source study methods: From reference gene primer amplification, estimates of nucleated cell counts were derived. Sequencing used immunoSEQ multiplex PCR; TCRdb keeps in-frame clones, though not all of them. V and J calls and clone size come straight from that table; D and trimming were deduced from the DNA. The data contain about 120,000 clones, approximately 80% of them seen just once; the ten biggest clones take up around 10%. This clone has just one count. The CDR3 length is 16 residues. V gene TRBV21-1 combines with J gene TRBJ2-3; the D call of TRBD2 is as the table states it, not checked on the DNA. TRBV21-1 is a pseudogene segment. This TCR derives from a human donor in a cohort sampled during active COVID-19. Sequencing input: peripheral blood. The CDR3 nucleotides are TGTGCCAGCAGCAAAGACCCAGCGGGGGGTACAGATACGCAGTATTTT. This gives the protein CASSKDPAGGTDTQYF.